The 8 T cell receptor beta chains reported below all come from one sample, sequenced in a study of T cell responses to AZD1222 COVID-19 vaccine. Only in-frame clones appear in the TCRdb table, and some are missing; sequencing was by immunoSEQ multiplex PCR. The sample holds about 140,000 clones; 90% are singletons and the top ten take around 1.6%. This material consisted of peripheral blood, taken on day 0 of AZD1222 vaccination. The receptors derive from an adult in good health.

The CDR3 is CASSQWRQGYSGNTIYF. The DNA for the CDR3 is TGTGCCAGCAGCCAATGGCGACAGGGATATTCTGGAAACACCATATATTTT. The V and J genes are TRBV5-6 and TRBJ1-3, with 7 nucleotides matching TRBD1. CDR3 length equals 17 residues. Trimming took 4 bases from V and 1 from J; bases not matched to a gene: 11. Per the germline V gene, CDR1 is SGHDT and CDR2 is YYEEEE.

The rearrangement links TRBV19 to TRBJ1-2; no definite D call. V dropped 4 bases and J dropped 3 bases, with 12 bases sitting between them. The germline V gene has CDR1 LNHDA and CDR2 SQIVND (reference sequence). This CDR3 contains 14 residues. The DNA for the CDR3 is TGTGCCAGTAGTAGCCCCGGGCTTTACTATGGCTACACCTTC. Protein product: CASSSPGLYYGYTF.

This clone was seen a single time. The chain recombines TRBV29-1 with TRBJ2-1, with no clear D. Looked up from germline, CDR1 is SQVTM and CDR2 is ANQGSEA. V shed 1 base and J shed 7 bases, with 8 bases lying between them. The CDR3 loop spans 12 amino acids. The CDR3 spells CSVEVRKNEQFF. Written as DNA, the CDR3 is TGCAGCGTTGAAGTCCGGAAGAATGAGCAGTTCTTC.

The J gene is TRBJ1-2, the V gene TRBV9; TRBD1 aligns across 9 bases. The CDR3 has 13 residues. V shed 4 bases and J 8 bases; nucleotides not matched to a gene: 6. The germline V gene encodes CDR1 SGDLS and CDR2 YYNGEE. The CDR3 protein is CASSSRDRAGYTF. DNA of the CDR3: TGTGCCAGCAGCTCCCGGGACAGGGCGGGCTACACCTTC.

This clone was counted once. The chain is built from TRBV5-5 and TRBJ2-3; 10 bases line up with TRBD2. This CDR3 has 18 residues. V trimming: 2 bases; J trimming: 4 bases; junction bases outside the gene matches: 13. Looked up from germline, CDR1 is SGHKS and CDR2 is YYEKEE (reference sequence). The CDR3 sequence is CASSFPAGGLVLPDTQYF. CDR3 DNA: TGTGCCAGCAGCTTTCCAGCGGGGGGGTTAGTCCTCCCAGATACGCAGTATTTT.

The chain employs TRBV3-1 (or the pseudogene TRBV3-2) and TRBJ1-3, with unresolved D. V was shortened by 0 bases and J by 0 bases, with 12 bases between the two germline ends. Germline V gene data show CDR1 as LGHDT and CDR2 as YNNKEL (reference sequence). The CDR3 length is 17 residues. The CDR3 sequence is CASSQDLASLSGNTIYF. The CDR3 DNA reads as TGTGCCAGCAGCCAAGATTTAGCCAGCCTCTCTGGAAACACCATATATTTT.

The chain employs TRBV6-2 or TRBV6-3 and TRBJ2-1; the match to TRBD2 covers 11 bases. Trimming took 2 bases from V and 5 from J; bases not matched to a gene: 5. Per germline, CDR1 MNHEY and CDR2 SVGEGT. The CDR3 consists of 16 residues. The CDR3 DNA sequence: TGTGCCAGCAGTTACCCGACTAGCGGGACGGACAATGAGCAGTTCTTC. Translating gives CASSYPTSGTDNEQFF.

This clone was detected only a few times. The chain uses TRBV28 and TRBJ1-2; TRBD1 matches 7 bases. CDR1 MDHEN and CDR2 SYDVKM come from the germline V gene. Trimming at V came to 8 bases and at J to 8 bases, leaving 5 bases not matched to a gene. The CDR3 covers 11 residues. The CDR3 DNA sequence: TGTGCCAGCCGGACAGGAAAAGGCTACACCTTC. Its protein product is CASRTGKGYTF.